This T cell receptor (beta chain) was sequenced during a study of CD8+ T cells in alopecia areata. The V segment lost 1 base and the J segment 9 bases; nucleotides outside the gene matches: 9. CDR3 length: 15 amino acids. Looked up from germline, CDR1 is SGHVS and CDR2 is FNYEAQ. Sample treatment: oral pan-JAK inhibitor, 5-10 mg twice daily. Whole-study results and caveats: One nonresponder makes the tie between baseline CD8+ expansion and response uncertain.

Extraction of RNA preceded its reverse transcription into cDNA, which served as the sequencing template. TCRdb's copy holds only in-frame clones and misses some; the assay was immunoSEQ multiplex PCR. The sample consists of 60,000 to 90,000 clones, approximately 66% of them appearing once. About this clone: What it binds is not known.

The chain has TRBV7-6 and TRBJ2-1; the match to TRBD1 covers 7 bases. The sample here was CD8+ T cells sorted from blood, taken at week 24, from a patient treated with tofacitinib. The sequence came from a human donor with alopecia areata. CDR3 coding DNA: TGTGCCAGCAGCTTAGAACCTGGACAGGTCCGTGAGCAGTTCTTC. Residues: CASSLEPGQVREQFF.